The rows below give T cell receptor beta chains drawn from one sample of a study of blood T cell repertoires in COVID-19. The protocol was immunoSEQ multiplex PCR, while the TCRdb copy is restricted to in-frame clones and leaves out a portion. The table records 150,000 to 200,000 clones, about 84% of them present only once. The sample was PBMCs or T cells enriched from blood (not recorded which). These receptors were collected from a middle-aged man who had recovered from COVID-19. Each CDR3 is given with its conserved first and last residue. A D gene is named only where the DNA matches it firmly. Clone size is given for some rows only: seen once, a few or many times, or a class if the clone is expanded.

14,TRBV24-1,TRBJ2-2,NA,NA,CATSDLGATGELFF,TGTGCCACCAGTGATTTAGGAGCCACCGGGGAGCTGTTTTTT
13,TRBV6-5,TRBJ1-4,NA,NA,CASSRQVREKLFF,TGTGCCAGCAGTAGGCAGGTTCGGGAAAAACTGTTTTTT
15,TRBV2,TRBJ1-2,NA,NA,CASSEEAGVPIGYTF,TGTGCCAGCAGTGAAGAGGCAGGGGTACCTATCGGCTACACCTTC
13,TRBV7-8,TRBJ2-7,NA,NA,CASSLVSYYEQYF,TGTGCCAGCAGCTTAGTCTCCTACTACGAGCAGTACTTC
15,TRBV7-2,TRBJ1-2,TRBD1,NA,CASSLGQGANYGYTF,TGTGCCAGCAGCTTAGGGCAGGGGGCTAACTATGGCTACACCTTC
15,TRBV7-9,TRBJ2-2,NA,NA,CASSPSGANTGELFF,TGTGCCAGCAGCCCATCCGGGGCGAACACCGGGGAGCTGTTTTTT
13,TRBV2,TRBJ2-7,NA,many,CASSELEMSEQYF,TGTGCCAGCAGTGAACTAGAGATGAGCGAGCAGTACTTC
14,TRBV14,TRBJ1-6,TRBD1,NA,CASSQRGQGSPLHF,TGTGCCAGCAGCCAGCGAGGACAGGGTTCACCCCTCCACTTT
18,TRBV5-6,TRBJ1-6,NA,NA,CASSLEGIGRSYNSPLHF,TGTGCCAGCAGCTTGGAGGGGATAGGACGGTCCTATAATTCACCCCTCCACTTT
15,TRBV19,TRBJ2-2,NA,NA,CASSVVLLNTGELFF,TGTGCCAGTAGTGTGGTTTTACTGAACACCGGGGAGCTGTTTTTT
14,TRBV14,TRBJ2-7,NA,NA,CASSQPGMDYEQYF,TGTGCCAGCAGCCAACCCGGGATGGACTACGAGCAGTACTTC
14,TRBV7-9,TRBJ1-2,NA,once,CASSYSTGNYGYTF,TGTGCCAGCAGCTATTCAACGGGGAACTATGGCTACACCTTC
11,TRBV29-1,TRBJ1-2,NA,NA,CSTRGGDGYTF,TGCAGCACCCGGGGGGGGGATGGCTACACCTTC
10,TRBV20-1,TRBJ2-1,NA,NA,CSLTGNEQFF,TGCAGTCTGACTGGGAATGAGCAGTTCTTC
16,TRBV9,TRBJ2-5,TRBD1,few,CASSRGQGRGQETQYF,TGTGCCAGCAGCCGAGGACAGGGTAGAGGCCAAGAGACCCAGTACTTC
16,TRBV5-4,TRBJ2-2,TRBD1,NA,CASGRSTGGNTGELFF,TGTGCCAGCGGCCGCTCGACAGGGGGGAACACCGGGGAGCTGTTTTTT
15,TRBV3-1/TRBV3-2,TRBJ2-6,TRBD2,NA,CASSPGGLGANVLTF,TGTGCCAGCAGCCCGGGAGGGCTTGGGGCCAACGTCCTGACTTTC
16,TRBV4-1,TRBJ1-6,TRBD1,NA,CASSQVSRGSSAPLHF,TGCGCCAGCAGCCAAGTGTCCAGGGGGAGTAGTGCACCCCTCCACTTT
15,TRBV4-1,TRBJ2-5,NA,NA,CASSQIGLPPETQYF,TGCGCCAGCAGCCAAATAGGACTACCCCCGGAGACCCAGTACTTC
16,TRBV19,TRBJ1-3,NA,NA,CASSPLTPFSGNTIYF,TGTGCCAGTAGTCCACTGACACCGTTCTCTGGAAACACCATATATTTT
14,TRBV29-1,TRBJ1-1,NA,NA,CSVQPGGQGAEAFF,TGCAGCGTGCAGCCGGGCGGTCAAGGGGCTGAAGCTTTCTTT
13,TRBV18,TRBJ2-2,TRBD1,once,CASSPDRTGELFF,TGTGCCAGCTCACCGGACAGGACCGGGGAGCTGTTTTTT
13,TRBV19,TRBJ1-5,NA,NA,CASRRVGLQPQHF,TGTGCCAGTAGGCGGGTGGGTCTTCAGCCCCAGCATTTT
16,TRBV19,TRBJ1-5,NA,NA,CASSIDGAHSNQPQHF,TGTGCCAGTAGTATAGATGGGGCCCATAGCAATCAGCCCCAGCATTTT
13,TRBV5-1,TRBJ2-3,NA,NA,CASSYGDTDTQYF,TGCGCCAGCAGCTACGGGGACACAGATACGCAGTATTTT
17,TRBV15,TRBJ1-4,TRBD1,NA,CATSRENPGTGDEKLFF,TGTGCCACCAGCAGAGAGAATCCTGGGACAGGGGACGAAAAACTGTTTTTT
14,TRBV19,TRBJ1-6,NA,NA,CASSAEQTNSPLHF,TGTGCCAGTAGTGCCGAACAGACTAATTCACCCCTCCACTTT
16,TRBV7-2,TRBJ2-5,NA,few,CASSFRVGPIGETQYF,TGTGCCAGCAGCTTTCGGGTGGGGCCCATCGGGGAGACCCAGTACTTC
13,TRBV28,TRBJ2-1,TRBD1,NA,CASRSTGPDEQFF,TGTGCCAGCAGGTCGACAGGGCCAGATGAGCAGTTCTTC
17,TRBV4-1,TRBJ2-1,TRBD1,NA,CASSQESGTVGSRVQFF,TGCGCCAGCAGCCAAGAATCCGGGACAGTGGGATCTAGGGTGCAGTTCTTC
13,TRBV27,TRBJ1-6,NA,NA,CASSLLETSPLHF,TGTGCCAGCAGTTTATTGGAGACTTCACCCCTCCACTTT
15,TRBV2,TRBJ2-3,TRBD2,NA,CASSVSGGPADTQYF,TGTGCCAGCAGCGTTAGCGGGGGCCCGGCGGATACGCAGTATTTT
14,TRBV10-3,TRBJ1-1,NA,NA,CAISDYGQNTEAFF,TGTGCCATCAGTGACTATGGTCAGAACACTGAAGCTTTCTTT
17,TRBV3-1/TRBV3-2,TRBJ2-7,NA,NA,CASSPLPRESSSYEQYF,TGTGCCAGCAGCCCTTTACCCCGGGAGTCGAGCTCCTACGAGCAGTACTTC
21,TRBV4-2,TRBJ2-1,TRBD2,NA,CASSQDKVRLAGRSSYNEQFF,TGTGCCAGCAGCCAAGATAAGGTGAGACTAGCGGGGCGGAGCTCCTACAATGAGCAGTTCTTC
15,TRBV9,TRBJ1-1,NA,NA,CASSSRGGVNTEAFF,TGTGCCAGCAGCTCCCGAGGGGGGGTCAACACTGAAGCTTTCTTT
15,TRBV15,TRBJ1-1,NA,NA,CATSRESGPNTEAFF,TGTGCCACCAGCAGAGAGTCAGGGCCTAACACTGAAGCTTTCTTT
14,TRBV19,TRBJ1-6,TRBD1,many,CASSVGQGYSPLHF,TGTGCCAGTAGTGTGGGACAGGGCTATTCACCCCTCCACTTT
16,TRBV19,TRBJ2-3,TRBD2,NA,CASHGYGLAGTDTQYF,TGTGCCAGTCACGGATACGGACTAGCGGGCACAGATACGCAGTATTTT
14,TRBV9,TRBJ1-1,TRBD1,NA,CASSGTGSGTEAFF,TGTGCCAGCAGCGGGACAGGGTCGGGCACTGAAGCTTTCTTT
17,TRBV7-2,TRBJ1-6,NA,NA,CASSLGGRLRMGSPLHF,TGTGCCAGCAGCTTAGGGGGCCGCCTCAGGATGGGATCACCCCTCCACTTT
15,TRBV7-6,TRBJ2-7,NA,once,CASSPGGSGTYEQYF,TGTGCCAGCAGCCCCGGGGGAAGCGGCACCTACGAGCAGTACTTC
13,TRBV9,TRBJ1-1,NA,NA,CASSVGSGTEAFF,TGTGCCAGCAGCGTCGGGAGCGGCACTGAAGCTTTCTTT
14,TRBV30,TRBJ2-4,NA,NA,CAWSPGQGSPIQYF,TGTGCCTGGTCCCCCGGGCAGGGTAGCCCCATTCAGTACTTC
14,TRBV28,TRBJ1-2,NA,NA,CASSLGRGLYGYTF,TGTGCCAGCAGTTTAGGCAGGGGCCTCTATGGCTACACCTTC
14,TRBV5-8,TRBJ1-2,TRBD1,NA,CASSFADRDYGYTF,TGTGCCAGCAGCTTTGCCGACAGGGACTATGGCTACACCTTC
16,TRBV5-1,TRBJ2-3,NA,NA,CASRNLGWGSTDTQYF,TGCGCCAGCCGAAACCTGGGATGGGGCTCCACAGATACGCAGTATTTT
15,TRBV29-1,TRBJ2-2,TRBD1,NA,CSAKYRGSDTGELFF,TGCAGCGCCAAGTACAGGGGTTCGGACACCGGGGAGCTGTTTTTT
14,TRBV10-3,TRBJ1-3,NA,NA,CATNEGGSGNTIYF,TGTGCCACAAACGAGGGAGGGTCTGGAAACACCATATATTTT
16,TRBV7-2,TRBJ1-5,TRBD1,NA,CASSLGSPGQLRPQHF,TGTGCCAGCAGCTTAGGAAGTCCGGGACAGTTACGGCCCCAGCATTTT